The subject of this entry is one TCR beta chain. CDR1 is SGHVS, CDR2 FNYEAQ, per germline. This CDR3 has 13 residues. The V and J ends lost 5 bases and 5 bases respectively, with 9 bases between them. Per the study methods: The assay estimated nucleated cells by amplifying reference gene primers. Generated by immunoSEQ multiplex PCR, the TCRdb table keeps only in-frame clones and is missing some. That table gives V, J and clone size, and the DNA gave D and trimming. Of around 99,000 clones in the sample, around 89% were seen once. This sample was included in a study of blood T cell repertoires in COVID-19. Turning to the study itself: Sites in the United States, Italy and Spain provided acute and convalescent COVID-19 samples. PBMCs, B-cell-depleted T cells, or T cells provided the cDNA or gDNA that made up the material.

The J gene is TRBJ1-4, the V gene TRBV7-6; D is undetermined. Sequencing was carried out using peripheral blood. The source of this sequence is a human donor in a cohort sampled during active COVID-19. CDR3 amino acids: CASSPALNEKLFF. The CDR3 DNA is TGTGCCAGCAGCCCCGCCCTAAATGAAAAACTGTTTTTT.